These 5 T cell receptor beta chains were all obtained from the same sample, sequenced in a study of blood T cell repertoires in COVID-19. Some clones are missing from TCRdb's copy, which holds only in-frame ones; the method was immunoSEQ multiplex PCR. The table shows some 200,000 clones, with about 80% occurring only once. Sequenced: PBMCs or T cells enriched from blood (not recorded which). All receptors come from a woman between 35 and 50 years old with acute COVID-19.

J is TRBJ2-7 and V is TRBV10-3; 12 bases align to TRBD2. V trimming: 5 bases; J trimming: 5 bases; junction bases outside the gene matches: 22. The CDR3 is 20 residues long. CDR1 and CDR2 (germline): ENHRY, SYGVKD. CDR3 residues: CAISPGLLRLAGGPIHEQYF. In DNA form, the CDR3 reads TGTGCCATCAGTCCGGGACTCCTGAGGCTAGCGGGAGGGCCCATTCACGAGCAGTACTTC.

The CDR3: CASSLAREVYGYTF. The CDR3 region has the DNA TGTGCCAGCAGCTTGGCTCGGGAGGTCTATGGCTACACCTTC. The rearrangement links TRBV5-4 to TRBJ1-2; D is unclear. Germline CDR1 and CDR2: SGHNT and YYREEE (reference sequence). Trimming cost V 0 bases and J 4 bases, with 10 bases left between them. The CDR3 sequence is 14 residues long.

The chain recombines TRBV7-9 with TRBJ2-7, with D possibly being TRBD2 (6 bases). CDR3 length: 13 amino acids. From germline, CDR1 is SEHNR and CDR2 FQNEAQ (reference sequence). V was trimmed by 4 bases and J by 6 bases, leaving 13 bases between them. CDR3 coding DNA: TGTGCCAGCAGCTCGTCGACTAGTCGCGAGCAGTACTTC. This gives the protein CASSSSTSREQYF.

This clone occurred once. V gene TRBV2 combines with J gene TRBJ1-2, with D possibly TRBD1 on 5 matching bases. The CDR3 has 12 amino acids. Germline V gene data show CDR1 as SNHLY and CDR2 as FYNNEI. V lost 5 bases, J lost 8 bases, and 12 bases lay in between. The CDR3 nucleotides are TGTGCCAGCAGTCCGGGACTCGGCGGCTACACCTTC. This encodes CASSPGLGGYTF.

This clone was counted a single time. V is TRBV5-6 and J is TRBJ2-5; 9 bases match TRBD2. The trim removed 4 bases at V and 5 bases at J, leaving 9 bases unmatched. This CDR3 has 15 amino acids. Germline V gives CDR1 SGHDT, CDR2 YYEEEE. CDR3 loop: CASSRWREGRETQYF. CDR3 nucleotides: TGTGCCAGCAGCCGTTGGCGGGAGGGCCGCGAGACCCAGTACTTC.